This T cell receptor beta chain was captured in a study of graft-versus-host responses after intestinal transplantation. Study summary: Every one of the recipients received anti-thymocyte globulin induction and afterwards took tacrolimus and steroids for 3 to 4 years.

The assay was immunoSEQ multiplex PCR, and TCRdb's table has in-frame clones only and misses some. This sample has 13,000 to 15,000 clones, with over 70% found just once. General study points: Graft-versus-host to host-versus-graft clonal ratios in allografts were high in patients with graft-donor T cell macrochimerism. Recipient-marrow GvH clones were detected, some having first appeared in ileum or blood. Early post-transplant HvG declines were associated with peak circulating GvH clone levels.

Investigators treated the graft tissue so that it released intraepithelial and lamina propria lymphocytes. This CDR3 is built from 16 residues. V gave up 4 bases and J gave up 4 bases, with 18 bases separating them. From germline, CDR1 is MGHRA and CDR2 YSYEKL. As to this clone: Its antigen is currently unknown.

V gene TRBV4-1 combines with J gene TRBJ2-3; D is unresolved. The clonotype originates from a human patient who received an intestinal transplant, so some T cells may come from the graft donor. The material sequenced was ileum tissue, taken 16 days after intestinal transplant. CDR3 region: CASSPLGSITPDTQYF. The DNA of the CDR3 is TGCGCCAGCAGCCCCCTGGGCAGTATAACTCCAGATACGCAGTATTTT.